This T cell receptor beta chain was retrieved from a study of technical replicates of blood from a few donors (dated by TCRdb to between 2016 and 2019). The library relied on the immunoSEQ multiplex PCR assay. The table was pulled from immuneACCESS by TCRdb, which kept in-frame rearrangements only. Such tables lose some clones; where checked, under half of the loss comes from unresolved V genes, and the rest has no known cause. The sample records about 67,000 clones, about 97% of which are singletons. More than 0.25% of the sample is taken by the ten largest. Notes on this clone: Its antigen remains undetermined. One base away there is no much larger clone; base qualities are not given.

The germline V gene encodes CDR1 SEHNR and CDR2 FQNEAQ (reference sequence). V gives up 5 bases and J gives up 4 bases, and the segment between their germline ends measures 15 bases. From the cysteine up to the phenylalanine, the CDR3 has a length of 14 residues. Here the CDR3 DNA is all that survives: 42 bases in frame from base 1. The receptor comes from a human donor in good health. The rearrangement combines TRBV7-9 with TRBJ2-7; the D segment could be TRBD2, given 6 matching bases. The source material was T cells isolated from PBMCs. The sequenced DNA: TGTGCCAGCAGCGCGGGGCCCTCAAGGTACGAGCAGTACTTC. This gives the protein CASSAGPSRYEQYF. The reference TRBV7-9 and TRBJ2-7 proteins fill in what lies around the CDR3, so the full variable domain reads DTGVSQNPRHKITKRGQNVTFRCDPISEHNRLYWYRQTLGQGPEFLTYFQNEAQLEKSRLLSDRFSAERPKGSFSTLEIQRTEQGDSAMYLCASSAGPSRYEQYFGPGTRLTVT.